This TCR beta chain appears in the sequencing data of a study of PD-L1 blockade in urothelial cancer. Background on the study: At 6 weeks and at 3 weeks (second dose) after treatment start, blood was analyzed.

Time point given: pretreatment peripheral blood. This clone was counted a few times. Some clones are missing from TCRdb's copy, which holds only in-frame ones; the method was immunoSEQ multiplex PCR. The sample consists of some 53,000 clones, around 80% of them appearing once. Germline CDR1 SGDLS, CDR2 YYNGEE. The CDR3 has 15 residues. Unmatched junction bases numbered 3, after V lost 3 bases and J lost 1 base. The gene calls are TRBV9 and TRBJ2-3, with 9 positions matching TRBD2. The sequencing used PBMCs, collected around atezolizumab (anti-PD-L1) treatment. This clonotype was obtained from a man between 65 and 85 years old with urothelial cancer. CDR3: CASSAPSGGTDTQYF. The CDR3 DNA is TGTGCCAGCAGCGCCCCTAGCGGGGGCACAGATACGCAGTATTTT.